This is a list of T cell receptor beta chains from one sample in a study of blood T cell repertoires in COVID-19. TCRdb keeps only in-frame clones here, not all; method: immunoSEQ multiplex PCR. This table holds 85,000 to 110,000 clones, over 85% found once. Sequencing input: peripheral blood. The source of these receptors is a woman older than 75 in a cohort sampled during active COVID-19. Both conserved end residues are part of each CDR3. The order of the fields is J gene, D gene, V gene, clone size, CDR3 DNA, CDR3 protein. The D gene is left open where the match is weak. Part of the rows lack a size; the others show once, few, many or a class for expanded clones.

>TRBJ1-2|TRBD1|TRBV27|-
TGTGCCAGCAGTCAGACAGGGAACTATGGCTACACCTTC
CASSQTGNYGYTF
>TRBJ2-5|-|TRBV10-3|-
TGTGCCATCGGATCGGGTGTAGAAGAGACCCAGTACTTC
CAIGSGVEETQYF
>TRBJ2-1|-|TRBV6-6|-
TGTGCCAGCAGGCGGCCAGCCTCCAATGAGCAGTTCTTC
CASRRPASNEQFF
>TRBJ1-2|-|TRBV20-1|-
TGCAGTGGCCCCCCGGAGGCCGGCTACACCTTC
CSGPPEAGYTF
>TRBJ2-3|-|TRBV5-8|-
TGTGCCAGCAGCTTTCCGGGGACAGATACGCAGTATTTT
CASSFPGTDTQYF
>TRBJ2-4|-|TRBV4-2|-
TGTGCCAGCAGCCAAGTCACAGGTACGGGCAAAAACATTCAGTACTTC
CASSQVTGTGKNIQYF
>TRBJ1-4|TRBD1|TRBV29-1|-
TGCAGCGTTGGGCAGGGGGCGAAGGGTGAAAAACTGTTTTTT
CSVGQGAKGEKLFF
>TRBJ1-6|-|TRBV28|-
TGTGCCAGCAGTTTTGCCCAAACAGCGGCAAGGTCACCCCTCCACTTT
CASSFAQTAARSPLHF
>TRBJ2-3|TRBD1|TRBV5-1|-
TGCGCCAGCAGAACTTCCGGGACAGTCACAGATACGCAGTATTTT
CASRTSGTVTDTQYF
>TRBJ2-7|-|TRBV27|-
TGTGCCAGCAGTCCTAGGTGGCAGGCCGGGGGACCGTACGAGCAGTACTTC
CASSPRWQAGGPYEQYF
>TRBJ1-2|-|TRBV28|-
TGTGCCAGCACCCTAACGGTCTCTGCTAACTATGGCTACACCTTC
CASTLTVSANYGYTF
>TRBJ2-7|-|TRBV5-1|-
TGCGCCAGCAGCTTGGAGAGCTCCTACGAGCAGTACTTC
CASSLESSYEQYF
>TRBJ2-1|-|TRBV10-1|-
TGCGCCAGCAGTGAAGGTCAGCCCAGAGGCAATGAGCAGTTCTTC
CASSEGQPRGNEQFF
>TRBJ2-3|TRBD1|TRBV29-1|-
TGCAGCGCGGGACAGGGGTTAGGGGATACGCAGTATTTT
CSAGQGLGDTQYF
>TRBJ2-1|TRBD2|TRBV7-9|-
TGTGCCAGCAGCCTGGGAGGGTCCCTGGCTGGTGAGCAGTTCTTC
CASSLGGSLAGEQFF
>TRBJ2-3|-|TRBV7-7|-
TGTGCTAGCAGCTTATCCGGGACTCCCACAGATACGCAGTATTTT
CASSLSGTPTDTQYF
>TRBJ2-1|TRBD2|TRBV11-2|-
TGTGCCAGCGGACTAGCGGGGCCCTCCTACAATGAGCAGTTCTTC
CASGLAGPSYNEQFF
>TRBJ2-1|-|TRBV28|-
TGTGCCAGCAGTTTAACTAGAGTATACAATGAGCAGTTCTTC
CASSLTRVYNEQFF
>TRBJ1-5|TRBD1|TRBV10-3|-
TGTGCCATCAGTGAGTCCGCGACAGGGGGCCGCAATCAGCCCCAGCATTTT
CAISESATGGRNQPQHF
>TRBJ1-2|-|TRBV5-1|-
TGCGCCAGCAGCTCTGGGGGGGCTGGGGCCTATGGCTACACCTTC
CASSSGGAGAYGYTF
>TRBJ2-2|TRBD1|TRBV7-8|few
TGTGCCAGCAGCCGGACAGGGGTCGGCACCGGGGAGCTGTTTTTT
CASSRTGVGTGELFF
>TRBJ2-2|TRBD1|TRBV19|-
TGTGCCAGTATTCGGGACAGGGGGTCGTATAGCACCGGGGAGCTGTTTTTT
CASIRDRGSYSTGELFF
>TRBJ2-3|-|TRBV4-2|once
TGTGCCAGCAGCCAGCCCCCGGTTCGTCAGGGTCGAGATACGCAGTATTTT
CASSQPPVRQGRDTQYF
>TRBJ2-7|TRBD2|TRBV5-1|-
TGCGCCAGCAGCTCTAGCCCTCCTAGCGGATTCTCCTACGAGCAGTACTTC
CASSSSPPSGFSYEQYF
>TRBJ1-3|TRBD1|TRBV3-1/TRBV3-2|few
TGTGCCAGCGAAGAGACAGGGCGCAGGGGAAACACCATATATTTT
CASEETGRRGNTIYF